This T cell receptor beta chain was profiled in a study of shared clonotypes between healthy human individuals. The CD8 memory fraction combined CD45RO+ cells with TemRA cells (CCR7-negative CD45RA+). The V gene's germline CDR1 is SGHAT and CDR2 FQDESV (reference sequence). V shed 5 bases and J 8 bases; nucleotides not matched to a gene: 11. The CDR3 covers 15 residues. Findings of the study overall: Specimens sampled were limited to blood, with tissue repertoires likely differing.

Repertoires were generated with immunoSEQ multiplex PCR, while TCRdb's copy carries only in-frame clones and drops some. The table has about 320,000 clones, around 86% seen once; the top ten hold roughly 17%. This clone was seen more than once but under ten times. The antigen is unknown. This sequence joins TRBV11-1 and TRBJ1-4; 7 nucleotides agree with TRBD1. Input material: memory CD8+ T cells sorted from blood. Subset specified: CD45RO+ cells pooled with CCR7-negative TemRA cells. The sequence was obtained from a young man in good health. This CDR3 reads CASSNQQGLEEKLFF. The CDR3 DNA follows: TGTGCCAGCAGCAACCAACAGGGGCTCGAGGAAAAACTGTTTTTT.